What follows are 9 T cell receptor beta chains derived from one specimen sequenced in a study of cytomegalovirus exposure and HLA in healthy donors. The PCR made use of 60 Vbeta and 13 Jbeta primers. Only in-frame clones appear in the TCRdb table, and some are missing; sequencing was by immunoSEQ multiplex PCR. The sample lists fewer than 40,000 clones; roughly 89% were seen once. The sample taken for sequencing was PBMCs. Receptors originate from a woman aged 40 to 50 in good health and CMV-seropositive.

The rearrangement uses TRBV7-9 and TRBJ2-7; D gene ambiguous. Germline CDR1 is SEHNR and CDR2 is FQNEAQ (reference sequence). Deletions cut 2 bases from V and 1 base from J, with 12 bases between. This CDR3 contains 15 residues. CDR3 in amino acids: CASSLYSYLSYEQYF. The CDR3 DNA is TGTGCCAGCAGCTTATACAGCTACCTTTCCTACGAGCAGTACTTC.

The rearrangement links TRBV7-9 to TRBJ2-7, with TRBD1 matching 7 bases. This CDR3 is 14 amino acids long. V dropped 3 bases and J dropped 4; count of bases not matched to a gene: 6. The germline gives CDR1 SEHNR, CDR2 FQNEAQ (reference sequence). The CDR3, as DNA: TGTGCCAGCAGCTTTTCGGCAGGGGGATACGAGCAGTACTTC. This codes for CASSFSAGGYEQYF. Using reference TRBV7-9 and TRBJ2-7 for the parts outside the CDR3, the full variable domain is DTGVSQNPRHKITKRGQNVTFRCDPISEHNRLYWYRQTLGQGPEFLTYFQNEAQLEKSRLLSDRFSAERPKGSFSTLEIQRTEQGDSAMYLCASSFSAGGYEQYFGPGTRLTVT.

CDR3 sequence (DNA): TGTGCCATCGCCGGACAGGGGGCTTGGGAGACCCAGTACTTC. This translates into CAIAGQGAWETQYF. V and J are TRBV10-3 and TRBJ2-5; 11 nucleotides line up with TRBD1. The junction had 7 bases not matched to a gene; V was cut back by 8 bases and J by 5 bases. The germline V gene encodes CDR1 ENHRY and CDR2 SYGVKD. The CDR3 length is 14 residues.

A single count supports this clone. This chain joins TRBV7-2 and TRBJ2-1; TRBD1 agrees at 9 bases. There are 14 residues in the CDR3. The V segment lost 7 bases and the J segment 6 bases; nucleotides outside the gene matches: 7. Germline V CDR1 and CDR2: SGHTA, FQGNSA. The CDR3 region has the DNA TGTGCCAGCACCACAGGGGGCGCGGTCAATGAGCAGTTCTTC. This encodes CASTTGGAVNEQFF.

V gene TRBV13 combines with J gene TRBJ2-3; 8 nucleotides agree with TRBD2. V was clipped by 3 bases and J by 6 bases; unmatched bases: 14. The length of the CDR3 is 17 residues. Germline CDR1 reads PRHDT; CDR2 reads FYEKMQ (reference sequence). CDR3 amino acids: CASSFSTGTRGGDTQYF. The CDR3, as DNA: TGTGCCAGCAGCTTTTCGACCGGGACTAGAGGGGGGGATACGCAGTATTTT.

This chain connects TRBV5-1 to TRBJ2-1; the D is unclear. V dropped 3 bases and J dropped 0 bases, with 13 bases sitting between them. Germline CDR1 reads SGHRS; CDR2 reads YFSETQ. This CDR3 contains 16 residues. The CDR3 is CASSSRLRSSYNEQFF. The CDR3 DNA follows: TGCGCCAGCAGCTCTCGACTTCGGAGCTCCTACAATGAGCAGTTCTTC.

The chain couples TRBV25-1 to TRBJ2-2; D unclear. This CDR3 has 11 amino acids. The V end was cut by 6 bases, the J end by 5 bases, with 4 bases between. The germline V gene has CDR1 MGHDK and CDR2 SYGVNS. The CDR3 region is CASSLTGELFF. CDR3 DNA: TGTGCCAGCAGCTTGACCGGGGAGCTGTTTTTT. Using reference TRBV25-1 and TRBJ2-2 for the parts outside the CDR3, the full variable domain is EADIYQTPRYLVIGTGKKITLECSQTMGHDKMYWYQQDPGMELHLIHYSYGVNSTEKGDLSSESTVSRIRTEHFPLTLESARPSHTSQYLCASSLTGELFFGEGSRLTVL.

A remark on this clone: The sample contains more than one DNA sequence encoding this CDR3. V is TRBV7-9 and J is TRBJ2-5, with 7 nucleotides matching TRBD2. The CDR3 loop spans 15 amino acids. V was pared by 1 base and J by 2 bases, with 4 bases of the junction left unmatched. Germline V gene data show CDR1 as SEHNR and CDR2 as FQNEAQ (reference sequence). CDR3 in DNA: TGTGCCAGCAGCTTAGGCCGGGACTATCAAGAGACCCAGTACTTC. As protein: CASSLGRDYQETQYF.

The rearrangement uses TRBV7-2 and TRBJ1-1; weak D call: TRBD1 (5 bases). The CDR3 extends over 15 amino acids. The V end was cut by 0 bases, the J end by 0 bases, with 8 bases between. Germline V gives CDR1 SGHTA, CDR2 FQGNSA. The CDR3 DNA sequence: TGTGCCAGCAGCTTAGCTCTACAGGTGAACACTGAAGCTTTCTTT. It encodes CASSLALQVNTEAFF.